The 19 T cell receptor beta chains listed next were all sequenced from one sample in a study of PD-L1 blockade in urothelial cancer. Stated time point: pretreatment peripheral blood. TCRdb keeps only in-frame clones here, not all; method: immunoSEQ multiplex PCR. The sample consists of around 34,000 clones, roughly 80% of them appearing once. Specimen: PBMCs, collected around atezolizumab (anti-PD-L1) treatment. The receptors originated from a man older than 75 with urothelial cancer.

V gene TRBV19 combines with J gene TRBJ1-3, with 11 nucleotides matching TRBD1. Germline V gene data show CDR1 as LNHDA and CDR2 as SQIVND (reference sequence). This CDR3 spans 15 amino acids. The V segment lost 7 bases and the J segment 4 bases; nucleotides outside the gene matches: 6. CDR3 sequence (DNA): TGTGCCAGTACTCAGGACAGGGGGCCCGGAAACACCATATATTTT. It codes for CASTQDRGPGNTIYF.

The chain uses TRBV19 and TRBJ1-2; D call uncertain. The V gene lost 9 bases and the J gene lost 4 bases, with 21 bases spanning the gap. Germline assignment: CDR1 LNHDA and CDR2 SQIVND (reference sequence). The length of the CDR3 is 15 residues. CDR3 sequence (DNA): TGTGCCAGCATGCCCGGTGGAGGGCCAGTCTATGGCTACACCTTC. This encodes CASMPGGGPVYGYTF.

This clone was seen a handful of times. V usage is TRBV5-5 and J usage is TRBJ2-1; 9 nucleotides line up with TRBD2. The CDR3 sequence is 15 residues long. V lost 0 bases to trimming and J lost 9 bases; unmatched junction nucleotides: 7. Germline CDR1 and CDR2: SGHKS and YYEKEE (reference sequence). The CDR3 bases are TGTGCCAGCAGCTTGGCCCTAGCGGGAATCGGTGAGCAGTTCTTC. Protein: CASSLALAGIGEQFF.

The J gene is TRBJ1-1, the V gene TRBV7-9; 10 bases align to TRBD1. CDR3 length: 16 amino acids. With 4 bases clipped from V and 0 bases from J, the junction kept 5 bases outside the gene matches. Germline lookup yields CDR1 SEHNR and CDR2 FQNEAQ (reference sequence). CDR3 DNA sequence: TGTGCCAGCAGCTCGACAGGGGGCCTCATGAACACTGAAGCTTTCTTT. Translation gives CASSSTGGLMNTEAFF.

This rearrangement joins TRBV7-2 to TRBJ2-7; TRBD1 matches 10 bases. V gave up 4 bases and J gave up 5 bases; unmatched junction bases: 8. CDR1 is SGHTA, CDR2 FQGNSA, per germline. This CDR3 spans 15 amino acids. CDR3 DNA sequence: TGTGCCAGCAGCTGGCCGGGACAGGGGACGGACGAGCAGTACTTC. Its protein product is CASSWPGQGTDEQYF.

The chain links TRBV4-2 to TRBJ2-1, with a weak D call TRBD2 (5 bases). Germline V gene sequence: CDR1 LGHNA, CDR2 YNFKEQ. The length of the CDR3 is 17 residues. Trimming pared 0 bases from V and 0 bases from J, leaving 12 bases between. CDR3 region: CASSQEETGSSYNEQFF. The CDR3 DNA reads as TGTGCCAGCAGCCAAGAAGAGACGGGGAGCTCCTACAATGAGCAGTTCTTC.

This rearrangement joins TRBV11-2 to TRBJ2-7, with TRBD1 matching over 7 bases. CDR1 and CDR2 (germline): SGHAT, FQNNGV. The V gene end was trimmed by 2 bases and the J gene end by 6 bases; junction bases not matched to a gene: 7. The CDR3 is made up of 14 amino acids. The CDR3 coding sequence is TGTGCCAGCAGCTTAAGGTCACAGGGGTTCGAGCAGTACTTC. It yields the protein CASSLRSQGFEQYF. The complete variable domain, with remaining parts taken from reference TRBV11-2 and TRBJ2-7, reads EAGVAQSPRYKIIEKRQSVAFWCNPISGHATLYWYQQILGQGPKLLIQFQNNGVVDDSQLPKDRFSAERLKGVDSTLKIQPAKLEDSAVYLCASSLRSQGFEQYFGPGTRLTVT.

A few counts support this clone. J is TRBJ1-5 and V is TRBV14, with 8 bases matching TRBD1. This CDR3 region has 15 residues. The germline CDR1 and CDR2 sequences are SGHDN and FVKESK. J lost 5 bases, V lost 5 bases, and 8 bases had no gene match. This CDR3 is CASSKNSTGDQPQHF. The DNA for the CDR3 is TGTGCCAGCAGCAAGAACTCGACAGGGGATCAGCCCCAGCATTTT.

This chain joins TRBV6-6 and TRBJ2-1; 11 bases match TRBD2. The CDR3 extends over 16 amino acids. Germline trimming cut 5 bases from V and 8 bases from J; bases unmatched to any gene: 11. The germline V gene encodes CDR1 MNHNY and CDR2 SVGAGI (reference sequence). CDR3 in amino acids: CASSPRSSGRQHEQFF. The CDR3 region has the DNA TGTGCCAGCAGTCCCCGGTCTAGCGGGAGGCAACATGAGCAGTTCTTC.

The J gene is TRBJ2-4, the V gene TRBV11-2; D may be TRBD2 (5 bases). V was trimmed by 1 base and J by 5 bases, leaving 9 bases between them. Germline CDR1 is SGHAT and CDR2 is FQNNGV. There are 14 residues in the CDR3. The CDR3: CASSLGGRENIQYF. CDR3 coding DNA: TGTGCCAGCAGCTTAGGAGGGCGAGAAAACATTCAGTACTTC.

The chain employs TRBV27 and TRBJ1-1; tentative D call: TRBD1 (6 bases). Germline V gene lookup returns CDR1 MNHEY and CDR2 SMNVEV (reference sequence). The V end was cut by 6 bases, the J end by 1 base, with 9 bases between. CDR3 length: 13 residues. The CDR3 here is CASSRGQNTEAFF. As DNA, the CDR3 is TGTGCCAGCAGCCGGGGACAGAACACTGAAGCTTTCTTT.

This chain connects TRBV7-2 to TRBJ1-5; 8 positions agree with TRBD1. Germline V lookup: CDR1 SGHTA, CDR2 FQGNSA. This CDR3 has 16 residues. V gave up 5 bases and J gave up 4 bases; unmatched junction bases: 10. CDR3 nucleotides: TGTGCCAGCAGCCTAAACCAGGGGGCCGCAAATCAGCCCCAGCATTTT. Protein: CASSLNQGAANQPQHF.

J is TRBJ2-6 and V is TRBV18; the match to TRBD1 covers 9 bases. Germline values: CDR1 KGHSH, CDR2 LQKENI. This CDR3 has 18 amino acids. Trimming removed 4 bases from V and 1 base from J; junction bases left unmatched: 8. CDR3 sequence (DNA): TGTGCCAGCTCACAAAGGGACAGGGCCTTATCTGGGGCCAACGTCCTGACTTTC. Translated: CASSQRDRALSGANVLTF.

The chain joins TRBV6-5 to TRBJ1-2, with 8 bases fitting TRBD1. J gave up 8 bases and V 1 base, and 6 bases lay outside the gene matches. Germline V lookup: CDR1 MNHEY, CDR2 SVGAGI. The CDR3 runs to 14 residues. Written as DNA, the CDR3 is TGTGCCAGCAGTTACTTACAGGGGGGAGAAGGCTACACCTTC. It translates to CASSYLQGGEGYTF.

The chain links TRBV7-2 to TRBJ2-2, with D uncertain. CDR3 length: 17 amino acids. Deletions cut 1 base from V and 1 base from J, with 13 bases between. Germline loops: CDR1 SGHTA, CDR2 FQGNSA. CDR3 bases: TGTGCCAGCAGCTTAGTAGCCGGAACGATGAACACCGGGGAGCTGTTTTTT. Translation gives CASSLVAGTMNTGELFF.

The V and J genes are TRBV27 and TRBJ2-3, with 7 bases aligning to TRBD2. CDR1 is MNHEY and CDR2 is SMNVEV in the germline V gene (reference sequence). With 4 bases clipped from V and 4 bases from J, the junction kept 8 bases outside the gene matches. This CDR3 is built from 15 residues. CDR3 protein: CASSSGLVGADTQYF. The CDR3 DNA reads as TGTGCCAGCAGTTCAGGACTAGTGGGCGCAGATACGCAGTATTTT.

V and J are TRBV7-8 and TRBJ2-7; weak D call: TRBD1 (6 bases). The V end lost 1 base, the J end lost 2 bases, and 12 bases lay between the germline ends. The CDR3 runs 15 residues. The germline V gene encodes CDR1 SGHVS and CDR2 FQNEAQ. DNA of the CDR3: TGTGCCAGCAGCTTAGGGCAGGGGATCACCTACGAGCAGTACTTC. Protein product: CASSLGQGITYEQYF.

This sequence joins TRBV6-5 and TRBJ2-5, with 7 bases fitting TRBD1. Trimming at V came to 6 bases and at J to 5 bases, leaving 6 bases not matched to a gene. Per germline, CDR1 MNHEY and CDR2 SVGAGI. The CDR3 is made up of 13 amino acids. For the CDR3, the DNA is TGTGCCAGCAGAGACAGGGCCACTGAGACCCAGTACTTC. Translated, it gives CASRDRATETQYF.

The chain uses TRBV7-9 and TRBJ2-7, with 10 bases identical to TRBD2. The V and J ends lost 5 bases and 3 bases, in that order; junction bases with no gene match: 7. Germline V gene data show CDR1 as SEHNR and CDR2 as FQNEAQ (reference sequence). The CDR3 has 15 amino acids. The CDR3 region has the DNA TGTGCCAGCAGCCCCCCGGGACTAGCGATCTACGAGCAGTACTTC. It is translated as CASSPPGLAIYEQYF.